Listed below are T cell receptor beta chains from one sample, sequenced in a study of cytomegalovirus exposure and HLA in healthy donors. The data were produced by immunoSEQ multiplex PCR, yet TCRdb's version contains in-frame clones alone and is incomplete. The sample records approximately 150,000 clones, over 70% being singletons. Sequenced sample: PBMCs. The receptors were sampled from a man aged 25 to 40 in good health and CMV-seropositive. Each CDR3 is given with its conserved first and last residue. A D gene is named only where the DNA matches it firmly. Size tells how often a clone was seen (once, few, many) or the class of an expanded clone, and some rows leave it out.

j_call: TRBJ2-3; v_call: TRBV6-1; d_call: TRBD1; cdr3_length: 15; clone_size: NA; cdr3_aa: CASKGQTGGSDTQYF; cdr3_nt: TGTGCCAGCAAAGGGCAGACAGGGGGCTCAGATACGCAGTATTTT
j_call: TRBJ1-4; v_call: TRBV19; d_call: NA; cdr3_length: 13; clone_size: NA; cdr3_aa: CASKGATNEKLFF; cdr3_nt: TGTGCCAGTAAGGGGGCAACTAATGAAAAACTGTTTTTT
j_call: TRBJ2-7; v_call: TRBV20-1; d_call: NA; cdr3_length: 11; clone_size: NA; cdr3_aa: CSATGGYEQYF; cdr3_nt: TGCAGTGCTACGGGTGGGTACGAGCAGTACTTC
j_call: TRBJ2-7; v_call: TRBV9; d_call: NA; cdr3_length: 13; clone_size: NA; cdr3_aa: CASSVEGGRVQYF; cdr3_nt: TGTGCCAGCAGCGTAGAGGGGGGGAGGGTGCAGTACTTC
j_call: TRBJ1-1; v_call: TRBV19; d_call: NA; cdr3_length: 13; clone_size: NA; cdr3_aa: CASAGHMNTEAFF; cdr3_nt: TGTGCCTCGGCTGGGCACATGAACACTGAAGCTTTCTTT
j_call: TRBJ1-1; v_call: TRBV30; d_call: NA; cdr3_length: 12; clone_size: NA; cdr3_aa: CAWGQLNTEAFF; cdr3_nt: TGTGCCTGGGGGCAGCTGAACACTGAAGCTTTCTTT
j_call: TRBJ2-5; v_call: TRBV7-9; d_call: NA; cdr3_length: 15; clone_size: NA; cdr3_aa: CASSLARVGGETQYF; cdr3_nt: TGTGCCAGCAGCTTAGCCCGGGTTGGGGGGGAGACCCAGTACTTC
j_call: TRBJ2-2; v_call: TRBV27; d_call: TRBD2; cdr3_length: 16; clone_size: NA; cdr3_aa: CASSLLAGDSIGELFF; cdr3_nt: TGTGCCAGCAGTTTATTAGCGGGAGATTCCATCGGGGAGCTGTTTTTT
j_call: TRBJ2-7; v_call: TRBV11-2; d_call: NA; cdr3_length: 16; clone_size: NA; cdr3_aa: CASSPALGAGGYEQYF; cdr3_nt: TGTGCCAGCAGCCCCGCATTAGGGGCCGGGGGATACGAGCAGTACTTC
j_call: TRBJ2-7; v_call: TRBV7-2; d_call: NA; cdr3_length: 15; clone_size: NA; cdr3_aa: CASSKRLALTYEQYF; cdr3_nt: TGTGCCAGCTCTAAGAGGCTGGCGCTGACCTACGAGCAGTACTTC
j_call: TRBJ2-2; v_call: TRBV7-9; d_call: TRBD1; cdr3_length: 14; clone_size: NA; cdr3_aa: CASGGQGPTGELFF; cdr3_nt: TGTGCCAGCGGCGGACAGGGACCCACCGGGGAGCTGTTTTTT
j_call: TRBJ2-6; v_call: TRBV4-3; d_call: NA; cdr3_length: 16; clone_size: NA; cdr3_aa: CASSQAAGSGANVLTF; cdr3_nt: TGCGCCAGCAGCCAAGCTGCAGGCTCTGGGGCCAACGTCCTGACTTTC
j_call: TRBJ1-3; v_call: TRBV7-9; d_call: NA; cdr3_length: 15; clone_size: NA; cdr3_aa: CSSSLGTNSGNTIYF; cdr3_nt: TGTTCCAGCAGCTTAGGGACAAACTCTGGAAACACCATATATTTT
j_call: TRBJ1-2; v_call: TRBV6-5; d_call: NA; cdr3_length: 15; clone_size: NA; cdr3_aa: CASSSSRGFGYGYTF; cdr3_nt: TGTGCCAGCAGTTCGTCACGAGGTTTTGGCTATGGCTACACCTTC
j_call: TRBJ2-1; v_call: TRBV15; d_call: NA; cdr3_length: 16; clone_size: NA; cdr3_aa: CATSRDIGGRDNEQFF; cdr3_nt: TGTGCCACCAGCAGAGATATCGGGGGGCGGGACAATGAGCAGTTCTTC
j_call: TRBJ2-2; v_call: TRBV7-9; d_call: NA; cdr3_length: 14; clone_size: NA; cdr3_aa: CASTFGGATGELFF; cdr3_nt: TGTGCCAGCACCTTTGGGGGGGCTACCGGGGAGCTGTTTTTT
j_call: TRBJ1-4; v_call: TRBV30; d_call: NA; cdr3_length: 11; clone_size: NA; cdr3_aa: CAWKGSRGLFF; cdr3_nt: TGTGCCTGGAAAGGATCACGGGGACTGTTTTTT
j_call: TRBJ2-2; v_call: TRBV9; d_call: NA; cdr3_length: 15; clone_size: few; cdr3_aa: CASSRPGQMTGELFF; cdr3_nt: TGTGCCAGCAGTCGTCCGGGACAAATGACCGGAGAGCTGTTTTTT
j_call: TRBJ2-5; v_call: TRBV25-1; d_call: NA; cdr3_length: 17; clone_size: NA; cdr3_aa: CASSQGREGPVGETQYF; cdr3_nt: TGTGCCAGCAGTCAGGGGAGGGAGGGCCCGGTAGGAGAGACCCAGTACTTC
j_call: TRBJ2-7; v_call: TRBV28; d_call: NA; cdr3_length: 16; clone_size: NA; cdr3_aa: CASSSAGQRFTYEQYF; cdr3_nt: TGTGCCAGCAGTTCCGCGGGACAGCGATTTACCTACGAGCAGTACTTC
j_call: TRBJ2-1; v_call: TRBV27; d_call: TRBD2; cdr3_length: 15; clone_size: NA; cdr3_aa: CASSFWTSSYNEQFF; cdr3_nt: TGTGCCAGCAGTTTCTGGACTAGCTCCTACAATGAGCAGTTCTTC
j_call: TRBJ2-1; v_call: TRBV30; d_call: TRBD2; cdr3_length: 14; clone_size: NA; cdr3_aa: CAWGRLAGYNEQFF; cdr3_nt: TGTGCCTGGGGGAGACTAGCGGGTTACAATGAGCAGTTCTTC
j_call: TRBJ1-1; v_call: TRBV2; d_call: NA; cdr3_length: 17; clone_size: NA; cdr3_aa: CASSEAMTGLSGTEAFF; cdr3_nt: TGTGCCAGCAGTGAAGCTATGACAGGACTCTCCGGGACTGAAGCTTTCTTT
j_call: TRBJ2-5; v_call: TRBV28; d_call: TRBD2; cdr3_length: 13; clone_size: NA; cdr3_aa: CASSLGGEREQYF; cdr3_nt: TGTGCCAGCAGTTTGGGAGGGGAAAGGGAACAGTACTTC
j_call: TRBJ2-5; v_call: TRBV7-2; d_call: NA; cdr3_length: 15; clone_size: NA; cdr3_aa: CASSLQITLVETQYF; cdr3_nt: TGTGCCAGCAGCTTACAGATAACCCTTGTGGAGACCCAGTACTTC
j_call: TRBJ1-4; v_call: TRBV2; d_call: TRBD1; cdr3_length: 15; clone_size: NA; cdr3_aa: CASITGQGYFEKLFF; cdr3_nt: TGTGCCAGCATAACGGGACAGGGATATTTTGAAAAACTGTTTTTT
j_call: TRBJ2-3; v_call: TRBV6-4; d_call: NA; cdr3_length: 13; clone_size: few; cdr3_aa: CASSKQGTDTQYF; cdr3_nt: TGTGCCAGCTCCAAGCAGGGCACAGATACGCAGTATTTT
j_call: TRBJ1-5; v_call: TRBV12-2; d_call: NA; cdr3_length: 18; clone_size: NA; cdr3_aa: CASRLVFGTGLSNQPQHF; cdr3_nt: TGTGCAAGTCGCTTGGTATTTGGGACAGGTCTTAGCAATCAGCCCCAGCATTTT
j_call: TRBJ1-2; v_call: TRBV15; d_call: TRBD1; cdr3_length: 16; clone_size: NA; cdr3_aa: CATSGETGVFNHGYTF; cdr3_nt: TGTGCCACCAGCGGCGAGACAGGGGTGTTTAACCATGGCTACACCTTC
j_call: TRBJ2-2; v_call: TRBV29-1; d_call: NA; cdr3_length: 14; clone_size: NA; cdr3_aa: CSVPAGLTTGELFF; cdr3_nt: TGCAGCGTTCCTGCGGGACTTACCACCGGGGAGCTGTTTTTT
j_call: TRBJ1-3; v_call: TRBV28; d_call: NA; cdr3_length: 13; clone_size: few; cdr3_aa: CASSLAPENTIYF; cdr3_nt: TGTGCCAGCAGTTTAGCCCCTGAGAACACCATATATTTT
j_call: TRBJ2-7; v_call: TRBV7-2; d_call: NA; cdr3_length: 15; clone_size: NA; cdr3_aa: CASSLGREPTYEQYF; cdr3_nt: TGTGCCAGCAGCTTAGGGAGGGAGCCCACCTACGAGCAGTACTTC
j_call: TRBJ2-3; v_call: TRBV11-3; d_call: NA; cdr3_length: 14; clone_size: NA; cdr3_aa: CASSLYHSRDTQYF; cdr3_nt: TGTGCCAGCAGCTTATACCATAGTAGAGATACGCAGTATTTT
j_call: TRBJ2-1; v_call: TRBV5-1; d_call: NA; cdr3_length: 15; clone_size: NA; cdr3_aa: CASSFGTGALNEQFF; cdr3_nt: TGCGCCAGCAGCTTTGGAACAGGAGCGCTCAATGAGCAGTTCTTC
j_call: TRBJ1-6; v_call: TRBV5-1; d_call: TRBD1; cdr3_length: 17; clone_size: NA; cdr3_aa: CASSFNSGTGRNSPLHF; cdr3_nt: TGCGCCAGCAGCTTTAACTCTGGGACAGGGAGAAATTCACCCCTCCACTTT
j_call: TRBJ2-7; v_call: TRBV9; d_call: TRBD2; cdr3_length: 16; clone_size: NA; cdr3_aa: CASSVSGTSELRQQYF; cdr3_nt: TGTGCCAGCAGCGTCTCCGGGACTAGCGAGCTCAGGCAGCAGTACTTC
j_call: TRBJ2-3; v_call: TRBV13; d_call: TRBD1; cdr3_length: 15; clone_size: NA; cdr3_aa: CASSLRDRVIGTQYF; cdr3_nt: TGTGCCAGCAGCTTACGAGACAGGGTAATCGGTACGCAGTATTTT
j_call: TRBJ1-1; v_call: TRBV18; d_call: TRBD1; cdr3_length: 15; clone_size: NA; cdr3_aa: CASSPTGRRNTEAFF; cdr3_nt: TGTGCCAGCTCACCGACAGGGAGAAGGAACACTGAAGCTTTCTTT
j_call: TRBJ2-7; v_call: TRBV29-1; d_call: NA; cdr3_length: 12; clone_size: NA; cdr3_aa: CSVFWTRYEQYF; cdr3_nt: TGCAGCGTTTTTTGGACACGATACGAGCAGTACTTC
j_call: TRBJ2-5; v_call: TRBV21-1; d_call: NA; cdr3_length: 15; clone_size: NA; cdr3_aa: CASSKADRGHETQYF; cdr3_nt: TGTGCCAGCAGCAAAGCTGACAGGGGGCACGAGACCCAGTACTTC